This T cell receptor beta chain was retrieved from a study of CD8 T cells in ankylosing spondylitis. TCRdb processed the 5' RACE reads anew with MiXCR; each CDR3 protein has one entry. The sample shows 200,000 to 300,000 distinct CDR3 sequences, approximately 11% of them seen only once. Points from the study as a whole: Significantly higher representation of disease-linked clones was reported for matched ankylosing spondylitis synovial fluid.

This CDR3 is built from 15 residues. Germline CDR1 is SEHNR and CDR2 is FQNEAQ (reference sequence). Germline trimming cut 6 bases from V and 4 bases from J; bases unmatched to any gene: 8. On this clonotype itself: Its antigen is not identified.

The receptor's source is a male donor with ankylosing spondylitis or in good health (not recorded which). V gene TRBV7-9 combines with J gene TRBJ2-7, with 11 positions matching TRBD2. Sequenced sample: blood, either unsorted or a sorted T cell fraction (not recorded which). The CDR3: CASSRSGLAAYEQYF. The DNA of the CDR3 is TGTGCCAGCAGTCGGTCGGGACTAGCGGCTTACGAGCAGTACTTC. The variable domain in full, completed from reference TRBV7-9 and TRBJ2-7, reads DTGVSQNPRHKITKRGQNVTFRCDPISEHNRLYWYRQTLGQGPEFLTYFQNEAQLEKSRLLSDRFSAERPKGSFSTLEIQRTEQGDSAMYLCASSRSGLAAYEQYFGPGTRLTVT.